This T cell receptor beta chain was captured by sequencing in a study of radiotherapy plus CTLA-4 blockade in lung cancer. Study-level information: The study recorded objective responses in 15% to 20% of patients and disease control in 25% to 35%.

Germline CDR1 reads GTSNPN; CDR2 reads SVGIG (reference sequence). The CDR3 is made up of 14 amino acids. V dropped 5 bases and J dropped 5; count of bases not matched to a gene: 9. Notes on this clone: No antigen is known for it.

General study findings and limits: Some TCR clones had been derived from tumors. These clones expanded in peripheral blood after radiotherapy plus ipilimumab.

This table comes from immunoSEQ multiplex PCR, and its TCRdb copy is limited to in-frame clones, with some not included. The sample carries about 80,000 clones, under 85% recorded once. The rearrangement joins TRBV30 to TRBJ2-5; 9 bases match TRBD1. The sample here was peripheral blood, taken from a patient treated with radiotherapy plus ipilimumab. This TCR was recovered from a human donor with non-small cell lung cancer who had stable disease on radiotherapy plus ipilimumab. CDR3 region: CAWATGGADETQYF. The CDR3 DNA reads TGTGCCTGGGCCACAGGGGGCGCGGATGAGACCCAGTACTTC.